A selection of T cell receptor beta chains follows, all from one sample in a study of CD4+ T cells in melanoma. Produced via immunoSEQ multiplex PCR; TCRdb's table is partial and in-frame only. The profile shows roughly 10,000 clones, nearly 80% of them singletons. The sequencing input was cells from a culture (not recorded whether cultured in vitro). Every receptor here comes from a human donor with melanoma. CDR3s include the opening cysteine and the closing phenylalanine or tryptophan. A D gene is named only where the DNA matches it firmly. Size values are once, few and many counts, or a class for expanded clones, and some rows have none.

j_call clone_size v_call d_call cdr3_nt cdr3_aa
TRBJ1-4 - TRBV9 - TGTGCCAGCAGTACCCAGGGTGCAACTAATGAAAAACTGTTTTTT CASSTQGATNEKLFF
TRBJ2-1 - TRBV7-9 - TGTGCCAGCAGCATAAGCTACAATGAGCAGTTCTTC CASSISYNEQFF
TRBJ2-4 few TRBV30 - TGTGCCTGGAGCCCGGGGCTTGGGGAGGACATTCAGTACTTC CAWSPGLGEDIQYF
TRBJ2-7 few TRBV11-2 TRBD1 TGTGCCAGCTGCACTCAGGGGGCGGCAACTTGCTACGAGCAGTACTTC CASCTQGAATCYEQYF
TRBJ2-3 - TRBV5-1 TRBD2 TGCGCCAGCAGCTTGGGCACTAGCGGACCTCCGGCAGATACGCAGTATTTT CASSLGTSGPPADTQYF
TRBJ2-3 few TRBV6-1 - TGTGCCAGCAGTGAAGTGTGGGGGGGCCTCGATACGCAGTATTTT CASSEVWGGLDTQYF
TRBJ2-3 - TRBV5-1 TRBD2 TGCGCCAGCAGCGGGGACTACACAGATACGCAGTATTTT CASSGDYTDTQYF
TRBJ2-1 - TRBV7-9 TRBD1 TGTGCCAGCAGCCTAACAGGGGTCAGGTTTAATGAGCAGTTCTTC CASSLTGVRFNEQFF
TRBJ2-1 once TRBV5-1 - TGCGCCACCATGGGGGATACGGCCGGTGAGCAGTTCTTC CATMGDTAGEQFF
TRBJ2-2 few TRBV7-3 TRBD2 TGTGCCAGCAGCCCCGCCGGGGGGGCCTTCACCGGGGAGCTGTTTTTT CASSPAGGAFTGELFF
TRBJ2-1 once TRBV18 - TGTGCCAGCTCACCACGGGAGGTGGCCGAAGGGGACGATTACAATGAGCAGTTCTTC CASSPREVAEGDDYNEQFF
TRBJ2-1 few TRBV27 - TGTGCCAGCAGTTTATCGAGAGGGAGAGAGCAGTTCTTC CASSLSRGREQFF
TRBJ2-2 - TRBV5-1 TRBD2 TGCGCCAGCAGCTTGCAGCGGGGGCTGAACACCGGGGAGCTGTTTTTT CASSLQRGLNTGELFF
TRBJ2-3 - TRBV10-3 TRBD2 TGTGCCACCGGGGGGGTCGGGACAGATACGCAGTATTTT CATGGVGTDTQYF
TRBJ2-5 - TRBV20-1 - TGCAGTGCTAGTAATCCCCAGGGGGGGAATAAAGAGACCCAGTACTTC CSASNPQGGNKETQYF
TRBJ1-2 - TRBV6-5 TRBD1 TGTGCCAGCAGTTGGGACAGGGGGTCAGAAAACTATGGCTACACCTTC CASSWDRGSENYGYTF